The 26 T cell receptor beta chains below all came from one sample that was sequenced in a study of T cell changes during pregnancy in multiple sclerosis. TCRdb's table, derived via immunoSEQ multiplex PCR, lists solely in-frame clones and lacks some. Altogether about 17,000 clones are present, over 75% being singletons, with the ten largest covering about 12%. The sample was CD8+ T cells from peripheral blood mononuclear cells, taken after pregnancy. These receptors were obtained from a female donor in good health, enrolled as a control in a pregnancy study.

The V gene is TRBV19, the J gene TRBJ2-5, with TRBD1 matching over 9 bases. Germline values: CDR1 LNHDA, CDR2 SQIVND (reference sequence). The J segment lost 4 bases and the V segment lost 4 bases, leaving 7 bases of the junction unmatched. The CDR3 is 15 amino acids. The CDR3 DNA reads as TGTGCCAGTAGTAGCTACGAGACAGGGGGAGAGACCCAGTACTTC. It specifies CASSSYETGGETQYF.

The chain has TRBV2 and TRBJ2-1; 7 bases fit TRBD2. The CDR3 is 15 residues long. The V and J ends lost 6 bases and 0 bases, in that order; junction bases with no gene match: 5. Germline V gene data show CDR1 as SNHLY and CDR2 as FYNNEI. The CDR3 sequence: CASRRGGSSYNEQFF. For the CDR3, the DNA is TGTGCCAGCAGACGGGGCGGGAGCTCCTACAATGAGCAGTTCTTC.

This clone has more than one count but fewer than ten. The chain links TRBV29-1 to TRBJ2-1, with TRBD2 matching over 10 bases. V shed 8 bases and J 1 base; nucleotides not matched to a gene: 17. There are 18 residues in the CDR3. Germline CDR1 and CDR2: SQVTM and ANQGSEA. CDR3 in amino acids: CSPQGPSGSGGSYNEQFF. CDR3 sequence (DNA): TGCAGCCCCCAGGGGCCTAGCGGGAGTGGCGGGTCCTACAATGAGCAGTTCTTC.

The rearrangement uses TRBV27 and TRBJ1-1, with TRBD1 identical over 7 bases. This CDR3 region has 14 residues. Germline CDR1 is MNHEY and CDR2 is SMNVEV (reference sequence). The trim removed 7 bases at V and 10 bases at J, leaving 15 bases unmatched. CDR3 nucleotide sequence: TGTGCCAGCATGGGTTTGACAGGGACCACTAGAGCTTTCTTT. Protein: CASMGLTGTTRAFF.

This sequence joins TRBV27 and TRBJ1-5, with D hard to call. Trimming removed 6 bases from V and 7 bases from J, with 13 bases in between. CDR1 and CDR2 (germline): MNHEY, SMNVEV (reference sequence). The CDR3 is 13 amino acids. Here the CDR3 reads CASSSLYGQPQHF. In DNA form, the CDR3 reads TGTGCCAGCAGCTCGCTTTACGGGCAGCCCCAGCATTTT.

CDR3 in amino acids: CASSREGDAEAFF. CDR3 bases: TGTGCCAGCAGCCGCGAGGGGGACGCTGAAGCTTTCTTT. V is TRBV5-6 and J is TRBJ1-1; D might be TRBD1 (6 bases). This CDR3 is 13 amino acids long. Germline CDR1 is SGHDT and CDR2 is YYEEEE. Between the trimmed V and J ends, which lost 4 bases and 6 bases, there was a span of 13 bases.

This chain connects TRBV5-4 to TRBJ2-3; unclear D gene. CDR3 length: 15 amino acids. Per the germline V gene, CDR1 is SGHNT and CDR2 is YYREEE (reference sequence). The V gene lost 4 bases and the J gene lost 4 bases, with 16 bases spanning the gap. This CDR3 reads CASSASDRFPDTQYF. CDR3 nucleotides: TGTGCCAGCAGCGCGAGCGACCGTTTCCCAGATACGCAGTATTTT.

This rearrangement joins TRBV7-3 to TRBJ1-4, with unresolved D. The CDR3 spans 18 residues. Trimming cost V 1 base and J 1 base, with 16 bases left between them. Germline V gives CDR1 SGHTA, CDR2 FQGTGA. The CDR3 sequence is CASSLSRSREGTNEKLFF. The CDR3 DNA follows: TGTGCCAGCAGCTTAAGCAGAAGTCGAGAGGGAACTAATGAAAAACTGTTTTTT.

The chain uses TRBV27 and TRBJ2-3; TRBD1 is a possible D gene (6 bases). CDR1 is MNHEY and CDR2 is SMNVEV in the germline V gene (reference sequence). There are 13 residues in the CDR3. The V and J ends lost 6 bases and 8 bases respectively, with 15 bases between them. The CDR3 DNA reads TGTGCCAGCAGCCGTAGGGGACATGGTACGCAGTATTTT. Its protein product is CASSRRGHGTQYF.

The gene calls are TRBV6-1 and TRBJ2-3; TRBD2 matches at 8 bases. The CDR3 loop spans 16 amino acids. Germline loops: CDR1 MNHNS, CDR2 SASEGT. V trimming: 2 bases; J trimming: 3 bases; junction bases outside the gene matches: 7. CDR3 in amino acids: CASSESGGGLTDTQYF. CDR3 coding DNA: TGTGCCAGCAGTGAATCAGGCGGGGGGCTTACAGATACGCAGTATTTT.

The gene calls are TRBV6-1 and TRBJ1-2; 7 bases fit TRBD1. CDR1 MNHNS and CDR2 SASEGT come from the germline V gene. The CDR3 has 20 amino acids. Losses at the gene ends were 2 bases for V and 3 bases for J; bases not matched to a gene: 21. Here the CDR3 reads CASSELPGGQPQGFDYGYTF. Written as DNA, the CDR3 is TGTGCCAGCAGTGAATTGCCTGGGGGACAGCCACAGGGGTTCGACTATGGCTACACCTTC.

The chain is built from TRBV7-9 and TRBJ1-1; 8 nucleotides align to TRBD1. This CDR3 has 16 residues. Trimming at V came to 4 bases and at J to 6 bases, leaving 13 bases not matched to a gene. Germline V lookup: CDR1 SEHNR, CDR2 FQNEAQ (reference sequence). CDR3 in DNA: TGTGCCAGCAGCTCCCAAAGGAGTTCGACAGGGGCTGAAGCTTTCTTT. Protein product: CASSSQRSSTGAEAFF. The full variable domain, its missing parts supplied by reference TRBV7-9 and TRBJ1-1, is DTGVSQNPRHKITKRGQNVTFRCDPISEHNRLYWYRQTLGQGPEFLTYFQNEAQLEKSRLLSDRFSAERPKGSFSTLEIQRTEQGDSAMYLCASSSQRSSTGAEAFFGQGTRLTVV.

The chain couples TRBV7-3 to TRBJ1-1; a weak D match, TRBD1 (6 bases). The CDR3 has 13 residues. The V gene lost 1 base and the J gene lost 4 bases, with 7 bases spanning the gap. In germline, CDR1 is SGHTA, CDR2 FQGTGA. CDR3: CASSLKQGTEAFF. CDR3 bases: TGTGCCAGCAGCTTAAAACAGGGCACTGAAGCTTTCTTT.

About this clone itself: This CDR3 is also generated by other DNA sequences in the sample. This chain joins TRBV19 and TRBJ2-7, with 8 positions matching TRBD2. Germline loops: CDR1 LNHDA, CDR2 SQIVND (reference sequence). CDR3 length: 14 amino acids. With V trimmed by 3 bases and J by 2 bases, 3 bases remained unmatched. CDR3 region: CASSIGTSAYEQYF. DNA of the CDR3: TGTGCCAGTAGTATCGGGACTAGTGCCTACGAGCAGTACTTC.

The chain joins TRBV29-1 to TRBJ1-2; weak D call: TRBD1 (6 bases). The germline V gene has CDR1 SQVTM and CDR2 ANQGSEA. V gave up 6 bases and J gave up 5 bases, with 19 bases separating them. The CDR3 has 14 amino acids. Written as DNA, the CDR3 is TGCAGCGTCGTACAGGGCCTAACTATTTATGGCTACACCTTC. Translation gives CSVVQGLTIYGYTF.

V and J are TRBV9 and TRBJ2-2; 7 positions agree with TRBD2. The V segment lost 0 bases and the J segment 5 bases; nucleotides outside the gene matches: 4. The CDR3 spans 15 residues. Germline CDR1 SGDLS, CDR2 YYNGEE. The CDR3 here is CASSVGWGGTGELFF. For the CDR3, the DNA is TGTGCCAGCAGCGTAGGGTGGGGGGGGACCGGGGAGCTGTTTTTT.

The chain couples TRBV30 to TRBJ1-2, with D maybe TRBD1 (6 bases). From germline, CDR1 is GTSNPN and CDR2 SVGIG (reference sequence). There are 16 residues in the CDR3. Trimming took 5 bases from V and 5 from J, leaving 24 bases between them. CDR3 DNA sequence: TGTGCCTGGCATACAGGGACCGAGCCCCAAACTTATGGCTACACCTTC. Translated, it gives CAWHTGTEPQTYGYTF.

This sequence joins TRBV19 and TRBJ1-5, with 9 bases matching TRBD1. V lost 7 bases and J lost 8; bases outside the gene matches: 18. Per germline, CDR1 LNHDA and CDR2 SQIVND (reference sequence). The CDR3 is made up of 17 amino acids. The CDR3 nucleotides read TGTGCCAGTACTAACAGGGGGCTTCCACCCTTTTACAAGCCCCAGCATTTT. This gives the protein CASTNRGLPPFYKPQHF.

The genes are TRBV6-4 and TRBJ1-1, with D maybe TRBD1 (6 bases). V was clipped by 2 bases and J by 1 base, with 11 bases between them. Germline assignment: CDR1 MRHNA and CDR2 SNTAGT. CDR3 length: 15 amino acids. The CDR3 spells CASSDDRDTNTEAFF. CDR3 DNA sequence: TGTGCCAGCAGTGACGACCGGGACACGAACACTGAAGCTTTCTTT.

The chain recombines TRBV21-1 with TRBJ2-7; the table's D call, TRBD2, was not checked against the DNA. TRBV21-1 is a known pseudogene. This CDR3 has 18 residues. Written as DNA, the CDR3 is TGTGCCAGCAGCCCCCCGGACCCTCGCGGGATAAGACCCTACGAGCAGTACTTC. The encoded protein is CASSPPDPRGIRPYEQYF.

V gene TRBV19 combines with J gene TRBJ1-5; tentatively, D is TRBD1 (6 bases). This CDR3 has 15 residues. V was shortened by 6 bases and J by 5 bases, with 17 bases between the two germline ends. Germline-derived CDR1 and CDR2 are LNHDA and SQIVND (reference sequence). Here the CDR3 DNA reads TGTGCCAGTAGGGCAGGGGTTGATTATTATCAGCCCCAGCATTTT. It codes for CASRAGVDYYQPQHF.

The J gene is TRBJ2-3, the V gene TRBV11-3; 9 bases agree with TRBD1. Germline loops: CDR1 SGHNT, CDR2 YENEEA. V was clipped by 1 base and J by 5 bases; unmatched bases: 4. The CDR3 consists of 15 residues. The DNA of the CDR3 is TGTGCCAGCAGCTTAGGGACAGGGGCAAGAGATACGCAGTATTTT. This codes for CASSLGTGARDTQYF.

The chain couples TRBV7-6 to TRBJ1-1, with TRBD1 matching 9 bases. The V gene end was trimmed by 5 bases and the J gene end by 1 base; junction bases not matched to a gene: 2. The germline V gene has CDR1 SGHVS and CDR2 FNYEAQ. The CDR3 totals 14 residues. CDR3 sequence: CASSEQGANTEAFF. CDR3 DNA sequence: TGTGCCAGCAGCGAACAGGGGGCGAACACTGAAGCTTTCTTT.

The chain employs TRBV11-2 and TRBJ2-2; 7 bases are a match to TRBD1. The CDR3 spans 16 residues. CDR1 is SGHAT, CDR2 FQNNGV, per germline. J was trimmed by 7 bases and V by 2 bases; bases with no gene match: 10. The CDR3 sequence is CASSLRGRNTHGELFF. The CDR3 DNA reads TGTGCCAGCAGCTTAAGGGGGCGTAACACGCACGGGGAGCTGTTTTTT.

This chain joins TRBV2 and TRBJ2-6, with D possibly TRBD1 on 6 matching bases. Per the germline V gene, CDR1 is SNHLY and CDR2 is FYNNEI. The CDR3 consists of 14 residues. Trimming pared 11 bases from V and 4 bases from J, leaving 15 bases between. CDR3 DNA: TGTGCCGGGCTGGACAGTTCCGGGGCCAACGTCCTGACTTTC. Translated, it gives CAGLDSSGANVLTF.

This chain joins TRBV29-1 and TRBJ1-1, with D possibly TRBD1 on 5 matching bases. V lost 0 bases and J lost 1, with 12 bases in between. This CDR3 contains 15 residues. Per the germline V gene, CDR1 is SQVTM and CDR2 is ANQGSEA. The CDR3 sequence: CSVEDRGVWNTEAFF. Written as DNA, the CDR3 is TGCAGCGTTGAAGATCGGGGGGTGTGGAACACTGAAGCTTTCTTT.